Given below is one T cell receptor beta chain in context. The data originate from a study of shared clonotypes between healthy human individuals. An even split of each subset's genomic DNA across several immunoSEQ plates was performed. Under the authors' procedure: Filtering differed for immunoSEQ, which gave only junction sequences without quality scores. Sequencing was performed with immunoSEQ multiplex PCR; in TCRdb, only in-frame clones are kept and a portion is missing. V and J calls and clone size come straight from that table; D and trimming were deduced from the DNA. The sample contains about 1 million clones, more than 65% of which appear only once. There are 13 residues in the CDR3. V was cut by 8 bases and J by 1 base, with 8 bases left in between. The V gene's germline CDR1 is ENHRY and CDR2 SYGVKD. Splitting the CD4+ cells yielded a CD45RA+ naive subset and a CD45RA-negative memory subset.

Material for sequencing was memory CD4+ T cells sorted from blood. Subset here: CD45RA-negative fraction. This sequence was found in a man between 18 and 29 years old in good health. The V and J genes are TRBV10-3 and TRBJ2-2, with TRBD2 as a possible D gene (5 bases). The DNA for the CDR3 is TGTGCCATCCAGGCGGGGAACACCGGGGAGCTGTTTTTT. Translation: CAIQAGNTGELFF.